The sample holds many counts of the clone carrying this T cell receptor beta chain. Trimming removed 2 bases from V and 6 bases from J; junction bases left unmatched: 5. The germline gives CDR1 GTSNPN, CDR2 SVGIG (reference sequence). The CDR3 spans 14 residues. The time point denotes: newly diagnosed GD, antithyroid drugs for less than 3 months. With RNA extracted from PBMCs as input, the TCR library was made. These data come from a study of regulatory T cells in long-lasting Graves disease. iRepertoire HTBI primers and Arm-PCR of CDR3 regions built TCR beta libraries. Using its own MiXCR run on the multiplex PCR reads, TCRdb lists one record per CDR3 protein. Of some 490,000 distinct CDR3 sequences in the sample, 9.5% to 15% are singletons; the top ten hold 8.9%. This sample was shared with a second study, whose subject was T cells in Graves' hyperthyroidism and ophthalmopathy.

This chain connects TRBV30 to TRBJ2-1; 9 nucleotides match TRBD2. Sequenced material: peripheral blood mononuclear cells (PBMCs), taken at new diagnosis, from a patient treated with antithyroid drugs. The TCR was taken from a woman in her twenties or thirties with Graves disease. The CDR3 sequence is CAWSNGLATNEQFF. The CDR3 bases are TGTGCCTGGAGTAATGGACTAGCGACCAATGAGCAGTTCTTC.